This T cell receptor (beta chain) was sequenced for a study of CXCR3-negative and CXCR3-positive naive CD8 T cells. Germline-derived CDR1 and CDR2 are MNHEY and SVGEGT. This CDR3 has 13 amino acids. All TRB cDNA libraries came from 5' RACE performed with UMI labels. Each CDR3 protein gets one entry in TCRdb, which reprocessed the 5' RACE reads and gives no DNA. The table lists more than 45,000 distinct CDR3 sequences, with approximately 0.4% in the top ten. Identification of naive CD8+ T cells rested on CD45RO-CCR7+CD27+CD95- status. Points from the study as a whole: Similar TRBV-TRBJ usage was seen in naive cells (both CXCR3-negative and CXCR3-positive), but memory cells differed. Memory CD8+ T cell repertoires were far less diverse than both naive subsets.

On this clonotype itself: Antigen unknown.

This TCR was sampled from a human donor in good health. Some clones in this sample may be carry-over from other donors' samples. What was sequenced was naive CXCR3- CD8+ T cells from blood. The subset here: CD45RO-CCR7+CD27+CD95- naive CD8+ T cells lacking CXCR3 (TNR3-). V gene TRBV6-2 or TRBV6-3 combines with J gene TRBJ2-7; TCRdb reports TRBD2, a call that lacks DNA to check it against. CDR3 loop: CASSYGSDRAMYF.